This T cell receptor beta chain was obtained from a study of human T cells and chemical hapten exposure. In the study overall: 2% DPC applied to a roughly 2 cm by roughly 2 cm arm area sensitized donors. Patients' scalps got diphenylcyclopropenone weekly throughout the approximately 24-week study. The patch tests put 0.01% DPC on the skin of the upper back and were read 6 days later.

Germline V gives CDR1 SEHNR, CDR2 FQNEAQ (reference sequence). The CDR3 has 15 amino acids. The V gene end was trimmed by 6 bases and the J gene end by 7 bases; junction bases not matched to a gene: 9. Time point denoted: patch test 1, 2 weeks after DPC sensitization. This sample's treatment: therapeutic diphenylcyclopropenone sensitization with weekly scalp DPC. The library put unique molecular identifiers onto individual cDNA molecules. MiXCR, applied by TCRdb to the RACE reads, yields one record per CDR3 protein. The table shows roughly 120,000 distinct CDR3 sequences, with about 12% occurring only once.

This specimen consisted of whole blood, obtained in connection with sensitization to the hapten diphenylcyclopropenone (DPC). The chain recombines TRBV7-9 with TRBJ1-5, with TRBD1 identical over 10 bases. The receptor's source is a woman in her 50s with alopecia areata. Some clones in this sample may be carry-over from other donors' samples. CDR3: CASRSGQGEGQPQHF. The CDR3 DNA follows: TGTGCCAGCAGGTCAGGACAGGGGGAAGGACAGCCCCAGCATTTT.